The 30 T cell receptor beta chains in this list originate from one sample, sequenced in a study of CD8 T cells in ankylosing spondylitis. General observations from the study: Among TCR beta sequences, a motif of several highly homologous variants appeared characteristic of ankylosing spondylitis blood.

The antigens for these receptors are not known. MiXCR was run by TCRdb on the 5' RACE reads, yielding one entry per CDR3 protein. The table includes roughly 350,000 distinct CDR3 sequences, less than 10% detected once. Sequenced: blood, either unsorted or a sorted T cell fraction (not recorded which). The receptors were gathered from a male donor with ankylosing spondylitis.

This rearrangement joins TRBV4-1 to TRBJ2-7, with 14 bases aligning to TRBD2. The CDR3 spans 17 residues. Germline CDR1 is MGHRA and CDR2 is YSYEKL. The V gene end was trimmed by 3 bases and the J gene end by 7 bases; junction bases not matched to a gene: 11. CDR3 in amino acids: CASSHELTSGRAGEQYF. CDR3 nucleotide sequence: TGCGCCAGCAGCCACGAGCTGACTAGCGGGAGGGCCGGAGAGCAGTACTTC.

This clonotype was seen many times. The V gene is TRBV29-1, the J gene TRBJ2-2; D is unresolved. Germline V gives CDR1 SQVTM, CDR2 ANQGSEA. V was cut by 2 bases and J by 1 base, with 5 bases left in between. The CDR3 runs to 13 residues. The CDR3 DNA reads TGCAGCGTTGAATCAGGGAACACCGGGGAGCTGTTTTTT. Translation gives CSVESGNTGELFF.

This clonotype appeared a few times. This chain joins TRBV3-1 and TRBJ1-1; weak D call: TRBD1 (5 bases). Germline V gives CDR1 LGHDT, CDR2 YNNKEL (reference sequence). Trimming took 0 bases from V and 10 from J, leaving 15 bases between them. The CDR3 contains 14 residues. CDR3 region: CASSQDLQGLTAFF. The CDR3 DNA is TGTGCCAGCAGCCAAGATCTTCAGGGTTTGACAGCTTTCTTT.

This clonotype occurred a few times. The chain links TRBV24-1 to TRBJ2-1; D may match TRBD1 or TRBD2 (5 bases each). The CDR3 runs 16 residues. Germline V gives CDR1 KGHDR, CDR2 SFDVKD. With 4 bases removed from V and 0 bases from J, the gap between germline ends came to 12 bases. The CDR3 spells CATSDRGAGSYNEQFF. Here the CDR3 DNA reads TGTGCCACCAGTGACCGAGGGGCAGGCTCCTACAATGAGCAGTTCTTC.

A single count supports this clonotype. This chain links TRBV4-2 with TRBJ2-5, with 7 bases that match TRBD2. CDR3 size: 18 residues. After removal of 1 base from V and 4 bases from J, the junction contained 15 bases not matched to a gene. Germline CDR1 is LGHNA and CDR2 is YNFKEQ. The CDR3 is CASSQVQGALAAGETQYF. CDR3 DNA sequence: TGTGCCAGCAGCCAAGTCCAGGGCGCTCTAGCGGCTGGAGAGACCCAGTACTTC.

The sample holds a few counts of this clonotype. V is TRBV20-1 and J is TRBJ2-7; the match to TRBD2 covers 12 bases. The germline gives CDR1 DFQATT, CDR2 SNEGSKA (reference sequence). J gave up 4 bases and V 4 bases, and 5 bases lay outside the gene matches. The CDR3 covers 14 residues. The CDR3 nucleotides read TGCAGTGCTACCCTAGCGGGAGGGCCGTACGAGCAGTACTTC. Its protein product is CSATLAGGPYEQYF.

This clonotype has just a few counts. The chain recombines TRBV5-6 with TRBJ2-5, with D tentatively TRBD1 or TRBD2 (5 bases each). Germline-derived CDR1 and CDR2 are SGHDT and YYEEEE. This CDR3 is 12 amino acids long. The ends were cut back, 3 bases at V and 5 bases at J, with 8 bases in the middle. This chain's CDR3 is CASSWWGETQYF. The CDR3, as DNA: TGTGCCAGCAGCTGGTGGGGGGAGACCCAGTACTTC.

The J gene is TRBJ2-1, the V gene TRBV2, with TRBD2 matching over 14 bases. The CDR3 runs to 14 residues. The J segment lost 9 bases and the V segment lost 8 bases, leaving 6 bases of the junction unmatched. The V gene's germline CDR1 is SNHLY and CDR2 FYNNEI. CDR3 DNA: TGTGCCAGCGGGACTAGCGGGAGAGGATCTGAGCAGTTCTTC. It translates to CASGTSGRGSEQFF.

This clonotype was found many times. V usage is TRBV19 and J usage is TRBJ1-6, with TRBD1 matching 8 bases. The V and J ends lost 3 bases and 8 bases, in that order; junction bases with no gene match: 12. This CDR3 is built from 17 residues. CDR1 and CDR2 from the germline V gene are LNHDA and SQIVND (reference sequence). The CDR3 coding sequence is TGTGCCAGTAGTATGGATCCTCGGACAGGGAGGCATTCACCCCTCCACTTT. Translated: CASSMDPRTGRHSPLHF.

This sequence joins TRBV6-2 or TRBV6-3 and TRBJ2-2; D might be TRBD1 (7 bases). The CDR3 is 14 residues long. Between the trimmed V and J ends, which lost 5 bases and 4 bases, there was a span of 11 bases. CDR1 and CDR2 from the germline V gene are MNHEY and SVGEGT. CDR3 coding DNA: TGTGCCAGCAGTGGCGGGACAGTCACCGGGGAGCTGTTTTTT. It yields the protein CASSGGTVTGELFF.

This rearrangement joins TRBV20-1 to TRBJ2-3; 14 bases line up with TRBD2. V was pared by 6 bases and J by 6 bases, with 8 bases of the junction left unmatched. The CDR3 has 15 residues. Germline V lookup: CDR1 DFQATT, CDR2 SNEGSKA (reference sequence). CDR3 amino acids: CSAVPGLAGEDTQYF. CDR3 sequence (DNA): TGCAGTGCAGTCCCGGGACTAGCGGGAGAGGATACGCAGTATTTT.

This sequence joins TRBV7-3 and TRBJ2-1; D ambiguous. V lost 2 bases to trimming and J lost 7 bases, with 9 bases between them. The CDR3 is made up of 13 amino acids. Germline values: CDR1 SGHTA, CDR2 FQGTGA. For the CDR3, the DNA is TGTGCCAGCAGCTTAGCAGGTACGAATGAGCAGTTCTTC. Translating gives CASSLAGTNEQFF. The full variable domain, its missing parts supplied by reference TRBV7-3 and TRBJ2-1, is GAGVSQTPSNKVTEKGKYVELRCDPISGHTALYWYRQSLGQGPEFLIYFQGTGAADDSGLPNDRFFAVRPEGSVSTLKIQRTERGDSAVYLCASSLAGTNEQFFGPGTRLTVL.

This clonotype was seen a handful of times. The chain employs TRBV7-2 and TRBJ2-3; 11 nucleotides align to TRBD2. Germline assignment: CDR1 SGHTA and CDR2 FQGNSA. Trimming removed 3 bases from V and 6 bases from J; junction bases left unmatched: 8. This CDR3 spans 16 amino acids. CDR3 in amino acids: CASSLPSGRTGDTQYF. As DNA, the CDR3 is TGTGCCAGCAGCTTGCCTAGCGGGAGGACAGGGGATACGCAGTATTTT.

CDR3 residues: CSAAGTSGWLGAQETQYF. In nucleotides, the CDR3 is TGCAGTGCCGCCGGGACTAGCGGATGGTTGGGGGCACAAGAGACCCAGTACTTC. The chain recombines TRBV20-1 with TRBJ2-5, with 11 bases lining up with TRBD2. In germline, CDR1 is DFQATT, CDR2 SNEGSKA (reference sequence). The CDR3 has 18 amino acids. V dropped 6 bases and J dropped 2; count of bases not matched to a gene: 17.

In this sample, this clonotype turned up many times. The chain couples TRBV5-1 to TRBJ2-3; D is undetermined. Germline-derived CDR1 and CDR2 are SGHRS and YFSETQ. V lost 0 bases to trimming and J lost 4 bases, with 12 bases between them. The length of the CDR3 is 15 residues. The CDR3 nucleotides read TGCGCCAGCAGCTTGGAGGTCCGTCTCGCAGATACGCAGTATTTT. Its translation is CASSLEVRLADTQYF.

The chain links TRBV14 to TRBJ2-3, with TRBD2 matching over 12 bases. The length of the CDR3 is 18 residues. Germline V gene lookup returns CDR1 SGHDN and CDR2 FVKESK. V dropped 4 bases and J dropped 3; count of bases not matched to a gene: 11. This chain's CDR3 is CASSPRGAGTSGTDTQYF. The CDR3 DNA is TGTGCCAGCAGCCCACGGGGCGCCGGGACTAGCGGGACAGATACGCAGTATTTT.

In DNA, the CDR3 is TGCAGTGCTGTACAGGGGGCTGGTCAGCCCCAGCATTTT. It translates to CSAVQGAGQPQHF. This chain links TRBV20-1 with TRBJ1-5; 9 bases match TRBD1. Looked up from germline, CDR1 is DFQATT and CDR2 is SNEGSKA (reference sequence). CDR3 length: 13 residues. V shed 5 bases and J 6 bases; nucleotides not matched to a gene: 5.

This clonotype turned up a few times. CDR3 sequence reads: CSVEGLAYEQYF. CDR3 DNA: TGCAGCGTTGAAGGGCTAGCCTACGAGCAGTACTTC. The chain is built from TRBV29-1 and TRBJ2-7, with unresolved D. Germline V gene lookup returns CDR1 SQVTM and CDR2 ANQGSEA. V lost 1 base and J lost 2, with 6 bases in between. The CDR3 sequence is 12 residues long.

This clonotype was seen at least ten times. The J gene is TRBJ2-3, the V gene TRBV6-1; D is undetermined. CDR1 MNHNS and CDR2 SASEGT come from the germline V gene. The V gene lost 9 bases and the J gene lost 0 bases, with 19 bases spanning the gap. This CDR3 is 16 amino acids long. The CDR3 spells CASPTRGRASTDTQYF. The CDR3 DNA is TGTGCCAGTCCAACGCGTGGAAGGGCAAGCACAGATACGCAGTATTTT.

This clonotype was counted at least ten times. V gene TRBV4-3 combines with J gene TRBJ2-2; 8 nucleotides match TRBD1. There are 14 residues in the CDR3. Losses at the gene ends were 5 bases for V and 5 bases for J; bases not matched to a gene: 4. The V gene's germline CDR1 is LGHNA and CDR2 YSLEER. CDR3 nucleotides: TGCGCCAGCAGCGTGGACAGGGCTACCGGGGAGCTGTTTTTT. Translated, it gives CASSVDRATGELFF.

In its sample, this clonotype was seen a few times. The chain is built from TRBV20-1 and TRBJ2-2, with 10 positions matching TRBD1. The CDR3 is made up of 16 amino acids. The J segment lost 6 bases and the V segment lost 1 base, leaving 8 bases of the junction unmatched. Germline CDR1 is DFQATT and CDR2 is SNEGSKA (reference sequence). The CDR3: CSARVPGTGAPGELFF. The DNA for the CDR3 is TGCAGTGCTAGAGTTCCCGGGACAGGGGCGCCCGGGGAGCTGTTTTTT.

The sample holds many counts of this clonotype. CDR3 DNA: TGTGCCAGCAGCCATGGGGTAGCGGCCTACAATGAGCAGTTCTTC. Protein: CASSHGVAAYNEQFF. The chain combines TRBV7-2 with TRBJ2-1, with D perhaps TRBD2 (6 bases). The CDR3 has 15 residues. V lost 5 bases and J lost 2, with 13 bases in between. The germline V gene encodes CDR1 SGHTA and CDR2 FQGNSA.

This clonotype showed up just a few times. The chain carries TRBV5-5 and TRBJ1-2, with D maybe TRBD1 (5 bases). This CDR3 spans 15 amino acids. In germline, CDR1 is SGHKS, CDR2 YYEKEE (reference sequence). With 3 bases removed from V and 8 bases from J, the gap between germline ends came to 20 bases. In DNA, the CDR3 is TGTGCCAGCAGCTCAAGGGACCTTGGGGCAGCGGGCTACACCTTC. Its protein is CASSSRDLGAAGYTF. The variable domain in full, with the rest retrieved from reference TRBV5-5 and TRBJ1-2, is DAGVTQSPTHLIKTRGQQVTLRCSPISGHKSVSWYQQVLGQGPQFIFQYYEKEERGRGNFPDRFSARQFPNYSSELNVNALLLGDSALYLCASSSRDLGAAGYTFGSGTRLTVV.

The J gene is TRBJ2-1, the V gene TRBV7-3; TRBD2 aligns across 10 bases. Germline loops: CDR1 SGHTA, CDR2 FQGTGA. This CDR3 spans 16 amino acids. J gave up 5 bases and V 4 bases, and 8 bases lay outside the gene matches. The CDR3 loop reads CASSSASGGRHNEQFF. CDR3 DNA sequence: TGTGCCAGCAGCTCTGCTAGCGGGGGTAGACACAATGAGCAGTTCTTC.

The chain combines TRBV4-1 with TRBJ2-1; D unclear. The CDR3 length is 13 residues. Germline lookup yields CDR1 MGHRA and CDR2 YSYEKL. Trimming shortened V by 5 bases and J by 2 bases, and 7 bases separated the two germline ends. DNA of the CDR3: TGCGCCAGCAGCGAAGGACCCTACAATGAGCAGTTCTTC. Protein sequence: CASSEGPYNEQFF.

This chain links TRBV7-8 with TRBJ2-3; possibly TRBD1 for D (6 bases). The CDR3 has 16 amino acids. V was clipped by 3 bases and J by 2 bases, with 15 bases between them. The germline V gene has CDR1 SGHVS and CDR2 FQNEAQ. The CDR3: CASSFRDTLITDTQYF. As DNA, the CDR3 is TGTGCCAGCAGCTTCCGGGACACCCTGATCACAGATACGCAGTATTTT.

V and J are TRBV4-1 and TRBJ1-5; a possible D gene is TRBD1 (5 bases). The CDR3 is made up of 14 amino acids. The germline V and J ends were trimmed by 3 bases and 0 bases, with 6 bases remaining between them. Germline V lookup: CDR1 MGHRA, CDR2 YSYEKL. The CDR3 sequence is CASSQTDSNQPQHF. The CDR3 coding sequence is TGCGCCAGCAGCCAGACAGATAGCAATCAGCCCCAGCATTTT.

This clonotype was seen ten or more times. The rearrangement joins TRBV2 to TRBJ2-2, with 10 bases identical to TRBD1. Germline V gene lookup returns CDR1 SNHLY and CDR2 FYNNEI. The CDR3 consists of 16 residues. J gave up 3 bases and V 6 bases, and 7 bases lay outside the gene matches. The CDR3 protein is CASSLRQGAYTGELFF. For the CDR3, the DNA is TGTGCCAGCAGCCTTAGACAGGGGGCTTACACCGGGGAGCTGTTTTTT.

V usage is TRBV6-5 and J usage is TRBJ2-4, with TRBD1 matching over 7 bases. CDR3 length: 14 residues. Per germline, CDR1 MNHEY and CDR2 SVGAGI. The V gene end was trimmed by 3 bases and the J gene end by 5 bases; junction bases not matched to a gene: 4. The chain's CDR3 is CASSYGTEENIQYF. The CDR3 coding sequence is TGTGCCAGCAGTTATGGGACAGAAGAAAACATTCAGTACTTC.

The chain couples TRBV5-1 to TRBJ2-1; 8 bases are shared with TRBD2. V shed 4 bases, J shed 12 bases, and the junction held 18 bases outside the gene matches. This CDR3 region has 16 residues. Germline V CDR1 and CDR2: SGHRS, YFSETQ. CDR3 protein: CASSPGGQRERIGQFF. CDR3 bases: TGCGCCAGCAGCCCTGGGGGGCAGCGGGAGCGGATAGGGCAGTTCTTC.